What follows are 28 T cell receptor beta chains derived from one specimen sequenced in a study of cytotoxic CD8 clonotypes in ibrutinib-treated CLL. The table came from immunoSEQ multiplex PCR; TCRdb's copy has only in-frame clones and leaves some out. Of approximately 350,000 clones listed, 67% are singletons. The specimen comprised PBMCs, sampled after 36 months of ibrutinib treatment. The receptors were sampled from a human donor with chronic lymphocytic leukemia.

CDR3 in DNA: TGCAGCGTTGCAGGGTTCGGGACATCCTCCCGCTCTGGGGCCAACGTCCTGACTTTC. This encodes CSVAGFGTSSRSGANVLTF. The gene calls are TRBV29-1 and TRBJ2-6, with a possible D match to TRBD1 (6 bases). CDR1 and CDR2 (germline): SQVTM, ANQGSEA. Trimming removed 4 bases from V and 0 bases from J, with 22 bases in between. This CDR3 is built from 19 residues.

The chain carries TRBV11-2 and TRBJ2-7; D may be TRBD1 or TRBD2 (5 bases each). This CDR3 has 16 amino acids. Germline CDR1 reads SGHAT; CDR2 reads FQNNGV. Trimming left V 2 bases short and J 2 bases short, with 16 bases between. The CDR3, as DNA: TGTGCCAGCAGCTTAACGGCCGGGACGGTCGCCTACGAGCAGTACTTC. Encoded protein: CASSLTAGTVAYEQYF.

This clone was detected once. The rearrangement links TRBV10-1 to TRBJ2-5; no reliable D call. The V and J ends lost 0 bases and 4 bases respectively, with 12 bases between them. The CDR3 sequence is 15 residues long. Germline loops: CDR1 WNHNN, CDR2 SYGVQD (reference sequence). CDR3 in DNA: TGCGCCAGCAGTGAGTCGACTGGGCAGCTAGAGACCCAGTACTTC. Amino acids: CASSESTGQLETQYF.

This clone was seen many times. This chain uses TRBV30 with TRBJ2-7; 11 positions agree with TRBD1. The length of the CDR3 is 18 residues. Trimming removed 2 bases from V and 2 bases from J; junction bases left unmatched: 14. Germline lookup yields CDR1 GTSNPN and CDR2 SVGIG (reference sequence). The chain's CDR3 is CAWSYGPTGQGVPYEQYF. Here the CDR3 DNA reads TGTGCCTGGAGTTATGGCCCCACGGGACAGGGGGTCCCCTACGAGCAGTACTTC.

As to this clone: Other nucleotide sequences in the sample specify the same CDR3. J is TRBJ2-7 and V is TRBV18; D not resolved. The CDR3 contains 12 residues. V was clipped by 3 bases and J by 3 bases, with 6 bases between them. CDR1 and CDR2 (germline): KGHSH, LQKENI. The DNA for the CDR3 is TGTGCCAGCTCACCCTACAGCTACGAGCAGTACTTC. Protein sequence: CASSPYSYEQYF.

This clone came up a few times. This sequence joins TRBV27 and TRBJ1-5; the match to TRBD1 covers 8 bases. V lost 6 bases, J lost 2 bases, and 3 bases stayed unmatched. Germline V lookup: CDR1 MNHEY, CDR2 SMNVEV (reference sequence). The CDR3 is 14 amino acids. CDR3 in DNA: TGTGCCAGCAGGCTACAGGGGGGCAATCAGCCCCAGCATTTT. It codes for CASRLQGGNQPQHF.

J is TRBJ2-5 and V is TRBV6-1; D may be TRBD2 (5 bases). Germline V lookup: CDR1 MNHNS, CDR2 SASEGT. Trimming left V 5 bases short and J 2 bases short, with 15 bases between. The CDR3 totals 15 residues. The CDR3 loop is CASSFAGMSQETQYF. The CDR3 region has the DNA TGTGCCAGCAGTTTTGCCGGGATGTCGCAAGAGACCCAGTACTTC.

The CDR3 DNA is TGTGCCAGCAGTTACCCGGAGGCCGGGGAGCTGTTTTTT. Its translation: CASSYPEAGELFF. The chain joins TRBV6-6 to TRBJ2-2; D might be TRBD2 (5 bases). The CDR3 is 13 amino acids. V was pared by 2 bases and J by 6 bases, with 7 bases between. Germline values: CDR1 MNHNY, CDR2 SVGAGI (reference sequence).

This clone turned up a few times. The V call is TRBV6-6, the J call TRBJ2-1, with D unresolved. The CDR3 length is 12 residues. Trimming removed 2 bases from V and 6 bases from J, with 5 bases in between. Germline V CDR1 and CDR2: MNHNY, SVGAGI (reference sequence). CDR3 nucleotides: TGTGCCAGCAGTTACGGGATCAATGAGCAGTTCTTC. Its translation is CASSYGINEQFF.

CDR3 bases: TGCGCCAGCAGCCAGGGGGTAGCTAATGAAAAACTGTTTTTT. Its translation: CASSQGVANEKLFF. The chain recombines TRBV4-1 with TRBJ1-4; tentatively, D is TRBD1 (5 bases). Germline V CDR1 and CDR2: MGHRA, YSYEKL. This CDR3 region has 14 residues. The ends were cut back, 3 bases at V and 3 bases at J, with 8 bases in the middle.

This clone was seen a few times. The chain combines TRBV4-2 with TRBJ1-1; tentative D call: TRBD1 (6 bases). The ends were cut back, 2 bases at V and 8 bases at J, with 12 bases in the middle. Germline V gene sequence: CDR1 LGHNA, CDR2 YNFKEQ. The CDR3 extends over 13 amino acids. CDR3 sequence reads: CASSQIEGTEAFF. Here the CDR3 DNA reads TGTGCCAGCAGCCAAATCGAGGGGACAGAAGCTTTCTTT.

The chain has TRBV7-8 and TRBJ2-1; unclear D gene. The germline V gene has CDR1 SGHVS and CDR2 FQNEAQ. Trimming took 2 bases from V and 3 from J, leaving 11 bases between them. The CDR3 loop spans 15 amino acids. The CDR3 DNA reads as TGTGCCAGCAGCTTACGGACCGCTCTCTACAATGAGCAGTTCTTC. Its protein product is CASSLRTALYNEQFF.

The chain is built from TRBV2 and TRBJ1-2; TRBD1 is a possible D gene (6 bases). Germline CDR1 is SNHLY and CDR2 is FYNNEI. Trimming cost V 0 bases and J 7 bases, with 12 bases left between them. The CDR3 spans 14 residues. In DNA form, the CDR3 reads TGTGCCAGCAGTGAAGCGTTGGGGGCGGGTGGCTACACCTTC. Protein: CASSEALGAGGYTF.

The chain couples TRBV4-1 to TRBJ1-1, with D uncertain. This CDR3 is 14 amino acids long. Germline V lookup: CDR1 MGHRA, CDR2 YSYEKL. V was shortened by 2 bases and J by 1 base, with 8 bases between the two germline ends. The CDR3 reads CASSQSGKNTEAFF. The CDR3 DNA is TGCGCCAGCAGCCAATCGGGCAAGAACACTGAAGCTTTCTTT.

The CDR3 here is CASSPTTERRYGYTF. CDR3 in DNA: TGTGCCAGCTCACCAACAACAGAACGCCGCTATGGCTACACCTTC. J is TRBJ1-2 and V is TRBV18; D remains ambiguous. Trimming took 2 bases from V and 4 from J, leaving 14 bases between them. Germline values: CDR1 KGHSH, CDR2 LQKENI. There are 15 residues in the CDR3. Looking up the rest from reference TRBV18 and TRBJ1-2 gives the full variable domain: NAGVMQNPRHLVRRRGQEARLRCSPMKGHSHVYWYRQLPEEGLKFMVYLQKENIIDESGMPKERFSAEFPKEGPSILRIQQVVRGDSAAYFCASSPTTERRYGYTFGSGTRLTVV.

J is TRBJ2-1 and V is TRBV6-5, with 9 bases fitting TRBD2. The CDR3 loop spans 15 amino acids. The germline V gene has CDR1 MNHEY and CDR2 SVGAGI. With V trimmed by 0 bases and J by 9 bases, 6 bases remained unmatched. CDR3 sequence reads: CASSYSSGRVIEQFF. DNA for the CDR3: TGTGCCAGCAGTTACTCTAGCGGGAGAGTAATTGAGCAGTTCTTC.

This chain connects TRBV7-9 to TRBJ2-7; D is possibly TRBD1 (6 bases). V was shortened by 5 bases and J by 2 bases, with 13 bases between the two germline ends. In germline, CDR1 is SEHNR, CDR2 FQNEAQ (reference sequence). CDR3 length equals 14 residues. The CDR3 nucleotides read TGTGCCAGCAGCCCAACAGGGACGACCTACGAGCAGTACTTC. It specifies CASSPTGTTYEQYF.

The chain combines TRBV20-1 with TRBJ1-2; weak D call: TRBD1 (6 bases). Germline V gene lookup returns CDR1 DFQATT and CDR2 SNEGSKA (reference sequence). The CDR3 length is 11 residues. For the CDR3, the DNA is TGCTCAATGGACAGACCCTATGGCTACACCTTC. Amino acids: CSMDRPYGYTF.

Notes on this clone: The sample holds other DNA sequences that translate to the same CDR3. This rearrangement joins TRBV5-1 to TRBJ2-3, with D hard to call. V gave up 0 bases and J gave up 0 bases, with 5 bases separating them. Germline lookup yields CDR1 SGHRS and CDR2 YFSETQ. The length of the CDR3 is 14 residues. The CDR3 DNA is TGCGCCAGCAGCTTGGGGGTGAGCACAGATACGCAGTATTTT. It translates to CASSLGVSTDTQYF.

The V gene is TRBV2, the J gene TRBJ1-3, with D perhaps matching TRBD1 (5 bases). CDR1 and CDR2 from the germline V gene are SNHLY and FYNNEI. Trimming stripped 0 bases from V and 8 bases from J, with 26 bases between. The CDR3 has 19 amino acids. As DNA, the CDR3 is TGTGCCAGCAGTGAAGCGGCCCCGGGACTTCTGGGACGATGGGACACCATATATTTT. This gives the protein CASSEAAPGLLGRWDTIYF.

The J gene is TRBJ2-7, the V gene TRBV6-1; the D gene is possibly TRBD2 (6 bases). There are 15 residues in the CDR3. V dropped 8 bases and J dropped 6 bases, with 23 bases sitting between them. The germline V gene encodes CDR1 MNHNS and CDR2 SASEGT. The CDR3 bases are TGTGCCAGCTTAAGGAGGCGGGGAGATTTCTCCGAGCAGTACTTC. Amino acids: CASLRRRGDFSEQYF.

The CDR3 region is CASSSGQVGETQYF. Here the CDR3 DNA reads TGCGCCAGCAGCTCCGGACAGGTCGGAGAGACCCAGTACTTC. The J gene is TRBJ2-5, the V gene TRBV5-1; TRBD1 aligns across 7 bases. With 3 bases clipped from V and 4 bases from J, the junction kept 6 bases outside the gene matches. CDR1 and CDR2 from the germline V gene are SGHRS and YFSETQ. This CDR3 comprises 14 residues.

The chain has TRBV10-3 and TRBJ2-7; 10 positions match TRBD1. This CDR3 has 15 residues. Germline CDR1 and CDR2: ENHRY and SYGVKD. With 1 base clipped from V and 6 bases from J, the junction kept 6 bases outside the gene matches. The CDR3 nucleotides are TGTGCCATCAGTGAGTGGGGGACAGGGGTTTCCGAGCAGTACTTC. This encodes CAISEWGTGVSEQYF.

The chain carries TRBV15 and TRBJ2-3, with D possibly matching TRBD2 (6 bases). Germline values: CDR1 LNHNV, CDR2 YYDKDF (reference sequence). The CDR3 is 17 amino acids. Trimming took 0 bases from V and 4 from J, leaving 17 bases between them. DNA of the CDR3: TGTGCCACCAGCAGAGATCTTGCGGGACCATCTCCAGATACGCAGTATTTT. It yields the protein CATSRDLAGPSPDTQYF.

The chain recombines TRBV29-1 with TRBJ2-1, with D perhaps TRBD1 (5 bases). Germline V gene sequence: CDR1 SQVTM, CDR2 ANQGSEA. V was shortened by 3 bases and J by 6 bases, with 12 bases between the two germline ends. The CDR3 spans 13 residues. DNA for the CDR3: TGCAGCGTTGAGGCACCGGACATCAATGAGCAGTTCTTC. This codes for CSVEAPDINEQFF.

V and J are TRBV21-1 and TRBJ1-5. TRBV21-1 represents a pseudogene. The CDR3 is 12 residues long. The CDR3 region is CASSKEDQPQHF. The CDR3 DNA is TGTGCCAGCAGCAAAGAGGATCAGCCCCAGCATTTT.

This sequence joins TRBV5-1 and TRBJ2-3, with D possibly TRBD1 on 6 matching bases. V was trimmed by 0 bases and J by 2 bases, leaving 19 bases between them. CDR1 and CDR2 (germline): SGHRS, YFSETQ. There are 18 residues in the CDR3. The DNA for the CDR3 is TGCGCCAGCAGCTTGGTCACAGGCCCCCAGGGGTACACAGATACGCAGTATTTT. Amino acid sequence: CASSLVTGPQGYTDTQYF.

V gene TRBV6-5 combines with J gene TRBJ2-5; weak D call: TRBD1 (7 bases). The CDR3 length is 13 residues. The germline CDR1 and CDR2 sequences are MNHEY and SVGAGI. V lost 7 bases to trimming and J lost 4 bases, with 13 bases between them. In DNA form, the CDR3 reads TGTGCCAGCACCCAGGGGGGTGCAGAGACCCAGTACTTC. Its translation: CASTQGGAETQYF.